This entry is about one T cell receptor beta chain. Antigen specificity is unknown. The entry originates in a study of T cell responses to AZD1222 COVID-19 vaccine. The study's findings and limits: Spike was spanned by vaccine-associated CD4 TCRs, with dominance at 160-218 and 743-854. At baseline, just 5 or 6 AZD1222 recipients tested seropositive. The donor group comprised mostly white British people and more females; the analysis possibly underestimated clonal diversity.

The protocol was immunoSEQ multiplex PCR, while the TCRdb copy is restricted to in-frame clones and leaves out a portion. This sample has 100,000 to 150,000 clones, with 80% to 95% found just once. The germline V gene encodes CDR1 SNHLY and CDR2 FYNNEI. The CDR3 spans 14 residues. V lost 1 base and J lost 7, with 13 bases in between. V is TRBV2 and J is TRBJ2-5; no clear D gene. The starting material was peripheral blood, obtained on day 0 of MenACWY control vaccination. This receptor was obtained from an adult in good health. The CDR3 here is CASSEDTTPWTQYF. The CDR3 DNA is TGTGCCAGCAGTGAAGATACAACCCCGTGGACCCAGTACTTC.